This TCR beta chain was obtained from a study of T-cell memory formation after mild COVID-19. Study results and limitations: Clones from the second wave (peaking day 37) had unconfirmed SARS-CoV-2 specificity. Largely, contracting CD4+ clones fell within CM and EM, and contracting CD8+ clones within EMRA. Some clones that responded were present in memory (sampled pre-infection), which suggests cross-reactive memory joined.

The germline CDR1 and CDR2 sequences are MDHEN and SYDVKM. The CDR3 covers 17 residues. With V trimmed by 3 bases and J by 6 bases, 15 bases remained unmatched. In regard to this clonotype: Its specificity is unknown.

MiXCR, run by TCRdb on the 5' RACE reads, gives a single entry per CDR3 protein. The data contain some 320,000 distinct CDR3 sequences, 14% of them singletons. Sequenced material: PBMCs or a T cell subset sorted from them (not recorded which). The source is a man aged 18 to 29 who had mild COVID-19 (a few samples of this study predate the infection). Cell type and time point are not known. The J gene is TRBJ2-7, the V gene TRBV28, with TRBD2 matching 9 bases. This chain's CDR3 is CASSFVLGGGDSVEQYV. CDR3 bases: TGTGCCAGCAGTTTTGTCCTCGGCGGGGGGGATTCTGTCGAGCAGTACGTC.